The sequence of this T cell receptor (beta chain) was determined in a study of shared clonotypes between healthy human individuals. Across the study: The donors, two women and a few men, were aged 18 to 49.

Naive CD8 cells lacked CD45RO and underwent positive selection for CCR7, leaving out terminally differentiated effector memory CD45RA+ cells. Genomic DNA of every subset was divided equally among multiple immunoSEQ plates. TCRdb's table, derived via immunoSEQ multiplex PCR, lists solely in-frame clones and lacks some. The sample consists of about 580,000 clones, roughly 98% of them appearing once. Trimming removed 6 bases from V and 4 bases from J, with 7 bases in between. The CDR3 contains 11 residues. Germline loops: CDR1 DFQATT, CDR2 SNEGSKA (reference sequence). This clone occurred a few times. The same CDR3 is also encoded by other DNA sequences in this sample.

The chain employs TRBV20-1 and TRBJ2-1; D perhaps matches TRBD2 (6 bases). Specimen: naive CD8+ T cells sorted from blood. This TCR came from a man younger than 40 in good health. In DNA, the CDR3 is TGCAGTGCCCGGGAGTACAATGAGCAGTTCTTC. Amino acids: CSAREYNEQFF.